This record concerns one TCR beta chain sequence. These data originate in a study of control samples from healthy donors and cancer patients. Germline CDR1 is SGHDT and CDR2 is YYEEEE. This CDR3 comprises 17 residues. With 4 bases clipped from V and 2 bases from J, the junction kept 8 bases outside the gene matches. Clones were sequenced by immunoSEQ multiplex PCR, and TCRdb holds only the in-frame ones, with some missing. This sample has about 49,000 clones, with 86% found just once. The clonotype comes from a woman aged 45-60 years with lung cancer. This chain links TRBV5-6 with TRBJ1-5; TRBD1 agrees at 11 bases. Sequenced: PBMCs. This chain's CDR3 is CASSTSDRGPGNQPQHF. The DNA of the CDR3 is TGTGCCAGCAGCACCTCGGACAGGGGGCCGGGCAATCAGCCCCAGCATTTT. The full variable domain, in which reference TRBV5-6 and TRBJ1-5 provide the parts outside the CDR3, is DAGVTQSPTHLIKTRGQQVTLRCSPKSGHDTVSWYQQALGQGPQFIFQYYEEEERQRGNFPDRFSGHQFPNYSSELNVNALLLGDSALYLCASSTSDRGPGNQPQHFGDGTRLSIL.